This TCR beta chain was captured in a study of T cell repertoires in cytomegalovirus infection. About the study: In the study, CMV epitopes included recently identified HLA-C-restricted and well-studied HLA-B-restricted ones. CMV infection together with matching HLA type was indicated by public TCR beta signatures.

There are 17 residues in the CDR3. Germline assignment: CDR1 SGHTA and CDR2 FQGNSA. V dropped 3 bases and J dropped 1; count of bases not matched to a gene: 6. TCRdb ran MiXCR on the reads and lists one entry per CDR3 protein. The sample lists some 900,000 distinct CDR3 sequences, about 33% seen once, with 9.5% to 15% in the top ten. General observations from the study: It was HLA-C-restricted CMV-specific TCR beta clonotypes that dominated the response ex vivo.

The sample holds many counts of this clonotype. Its specificity is unknown. Source: cultured CD8+ T cells from PBMCs, taken from culture after CMV antigen stimulation. This chain joins TRBV7-2 and TRBJ2-3; 11 bases are a match to TRBD2. This receptor was identified in a human donor in good health (CMV status not recorded). Some clones in this sample may be carry-over from other donors' samples. The DNA for the CDR3 is TGTGCCAGCAGCTTCCCCCTGACTAGCGGGGGCACAGATACGCAGTATTTT. Amino acids: CASSFPLTSGGTDTQYF.